The clone carrying this TCR beta chain appeared a single time. Trimming removed 5 bases from V and 4 bases from J, with 14 bases in between. This CDR3 spans 15 amino acids. Germline lookup yields CDR1 MDHEN and CDR2 SYDVKM. In the original workflow: Reference gene primer amplification gave estimated nucleated cell counts. Generated by immunoSEQ multiplex PCR, the TCRdb table keeps only in-frame clones and is missing some. The V and J calls and clone size were taken over from that table, and D and trimming were inferred from the DNA. The sample yields 160,000 or so clones, roughly 90% seen once. This sample was taken from a study of blood T cell repertoires in COVID-19. Study-wide context: Samples of COVID-19 (acute and convalescent) were obtained from the United States, Italy and Spain. T cells, B-cell-depleted T cells, or PBMCs provided the cDNA or gDNA that served as material.

The sequencing input was peripheral blood. The receptor was derived from a man in his 60s with acute or convalescent COVID-19. This rearrangement joins TRBV28 to TRBJ1-4, with a weak D call TRBD1 (6 bases). CDR3 loop: CASSTRGGGNEKLFF. The CDR3 DNA reads TGTGCCAGCAGTACAAGGGGGGGAGGTAATGAAAAACTGTTTTTT.